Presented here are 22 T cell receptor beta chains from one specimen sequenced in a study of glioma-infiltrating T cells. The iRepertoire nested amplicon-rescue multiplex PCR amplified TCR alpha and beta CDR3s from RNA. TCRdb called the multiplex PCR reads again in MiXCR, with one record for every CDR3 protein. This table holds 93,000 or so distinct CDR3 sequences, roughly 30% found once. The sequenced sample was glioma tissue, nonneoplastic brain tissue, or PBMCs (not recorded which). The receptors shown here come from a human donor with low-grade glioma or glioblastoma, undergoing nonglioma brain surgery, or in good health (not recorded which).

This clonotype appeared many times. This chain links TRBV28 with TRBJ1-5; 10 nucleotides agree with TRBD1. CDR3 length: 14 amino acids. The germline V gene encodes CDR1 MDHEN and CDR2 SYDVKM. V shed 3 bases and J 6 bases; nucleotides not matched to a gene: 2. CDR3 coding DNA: TGTGCCAGCAGTTTCGGGACAGGGGTTCAGCCCCAGCATTTT. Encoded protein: CASSFGTGVQPQHF. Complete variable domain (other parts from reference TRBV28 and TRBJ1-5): DVKVTQSSRYLVKRTGEKVFLECVQDMDHENMFWYRQDPGLGLRLIYFSYDVKMKEKGDIPEGYSVSREKKERFSLILESASTNQTSMYLCASSFGTGVQPQHFGDGTRLSIL.

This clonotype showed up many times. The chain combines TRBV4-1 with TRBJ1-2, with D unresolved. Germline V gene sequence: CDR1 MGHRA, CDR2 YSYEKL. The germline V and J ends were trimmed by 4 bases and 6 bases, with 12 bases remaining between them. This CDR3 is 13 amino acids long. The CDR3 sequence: CASSRSRQDGYTF. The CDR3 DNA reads TGCGCCAGCAGCCGCTCGCGGCAGGATGGCTACACCTTC.

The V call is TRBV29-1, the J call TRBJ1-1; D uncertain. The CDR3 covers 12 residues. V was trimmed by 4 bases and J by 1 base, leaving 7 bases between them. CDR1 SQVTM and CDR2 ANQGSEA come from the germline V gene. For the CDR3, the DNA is TGCAGCGTTGTATCGGGGAACACTGAAGCTTTCTTT. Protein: CSVVSGNTEAFF.

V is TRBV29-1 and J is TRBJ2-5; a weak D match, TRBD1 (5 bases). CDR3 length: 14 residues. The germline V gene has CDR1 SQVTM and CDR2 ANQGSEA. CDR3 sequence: CNACDSSKEETQYF. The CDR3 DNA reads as TGCAACGCCTGTGACAGTTCTAAGGAGGAGACCCAGTACTTC.

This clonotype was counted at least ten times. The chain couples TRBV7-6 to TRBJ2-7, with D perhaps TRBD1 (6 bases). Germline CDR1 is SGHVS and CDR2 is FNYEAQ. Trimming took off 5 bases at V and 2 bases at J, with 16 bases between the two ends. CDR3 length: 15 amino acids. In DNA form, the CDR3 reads TGTGCCAGCAGCCGAAACGAAGGACAGACCTACGAGCAGTACTTC. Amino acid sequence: CASSRNEGQTYEQYF.

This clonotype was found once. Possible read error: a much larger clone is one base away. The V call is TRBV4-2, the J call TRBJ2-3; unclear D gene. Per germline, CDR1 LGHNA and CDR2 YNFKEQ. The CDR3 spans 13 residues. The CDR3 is CASRQEVGDTQYF. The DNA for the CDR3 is TGTGCCAGCAGGCAAGAGGTCGGAGATACGCAGTATTTT.

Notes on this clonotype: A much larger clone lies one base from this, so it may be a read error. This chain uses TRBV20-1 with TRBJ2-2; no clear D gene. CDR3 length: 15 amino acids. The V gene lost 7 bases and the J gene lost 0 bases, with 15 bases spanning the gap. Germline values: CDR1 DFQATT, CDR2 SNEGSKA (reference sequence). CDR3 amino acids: CSVSPDPANTGELFF. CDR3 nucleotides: TGCAGTGTTAGCCCGGACCCCGCGAACACCGGGGAGCTGTTTTTT.

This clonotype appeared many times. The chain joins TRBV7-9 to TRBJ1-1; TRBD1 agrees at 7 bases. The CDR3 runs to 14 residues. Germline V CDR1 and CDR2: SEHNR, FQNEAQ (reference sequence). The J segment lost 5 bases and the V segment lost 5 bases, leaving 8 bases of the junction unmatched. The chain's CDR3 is CASSTLTGLTEAFF. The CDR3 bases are TGTGCCAGCAGCACACTGACAGGGCTTACTGAAGCTTTCTTT.

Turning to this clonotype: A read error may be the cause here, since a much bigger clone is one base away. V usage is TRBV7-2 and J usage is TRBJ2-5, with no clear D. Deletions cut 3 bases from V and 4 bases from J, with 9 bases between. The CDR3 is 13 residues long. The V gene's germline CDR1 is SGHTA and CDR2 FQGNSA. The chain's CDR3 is CASSLEIRETQYF. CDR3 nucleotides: TGTGCCAGCAGCTTGGAGATTAGAGAGACCCAGTACTTC.

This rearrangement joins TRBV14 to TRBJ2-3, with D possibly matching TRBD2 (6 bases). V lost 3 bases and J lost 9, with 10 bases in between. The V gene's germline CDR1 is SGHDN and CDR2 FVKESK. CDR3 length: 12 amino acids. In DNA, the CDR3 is TGTGCCAGCAGCCAGAGCGGGCGGACGCAGTATTTT. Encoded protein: CASSQSGRTQYF.

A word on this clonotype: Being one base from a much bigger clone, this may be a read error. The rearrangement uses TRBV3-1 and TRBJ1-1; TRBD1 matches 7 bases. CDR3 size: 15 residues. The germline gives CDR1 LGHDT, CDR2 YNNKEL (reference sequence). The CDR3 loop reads CASSRRQGGDTGAFF. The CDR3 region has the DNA TGTGCCAGCAGCCGTCGACAGGGAGGAGACACTGGAGCTTTCTTT.

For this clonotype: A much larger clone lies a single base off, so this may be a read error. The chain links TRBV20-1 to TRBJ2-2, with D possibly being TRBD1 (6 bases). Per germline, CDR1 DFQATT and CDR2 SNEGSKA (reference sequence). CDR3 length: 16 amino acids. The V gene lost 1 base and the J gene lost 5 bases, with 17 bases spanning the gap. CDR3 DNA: TGCAGTGCTAGAGGTTTCCAGGGGAAAGTTACCGGGGAGCTGTTTTTT. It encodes CSARGFQGKVTGELFF.

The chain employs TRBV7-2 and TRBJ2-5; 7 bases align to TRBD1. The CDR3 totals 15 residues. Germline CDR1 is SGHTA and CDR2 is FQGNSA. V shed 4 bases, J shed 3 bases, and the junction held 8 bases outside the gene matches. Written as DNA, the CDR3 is TGTGCCAGCAGCTACCGGACAGGAGATGAAGAGACCCAGTACTTC. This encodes CASSYRTGDEETQYF.

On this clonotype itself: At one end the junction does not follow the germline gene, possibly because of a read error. CDR3 sequence: CASTGRRDNTEALF. In DNA, the CDR3 is TGTGCCAGCACCGGGCGCAGGGACAACACTGAAGCTTTATTT. The chain uses TRBV2 and TRBJ1-1; weak D call: TRBD1 (6 bases). Germline CDR1 is SNHLY and CDR2 is FYNNEI. The CDR3 is 14 residues long.

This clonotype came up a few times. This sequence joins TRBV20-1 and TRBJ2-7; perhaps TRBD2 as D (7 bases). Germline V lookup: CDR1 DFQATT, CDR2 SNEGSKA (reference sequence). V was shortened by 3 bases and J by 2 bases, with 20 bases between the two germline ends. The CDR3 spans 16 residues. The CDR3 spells CSASDSRTGGTYEQYF. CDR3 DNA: TGCAGTGCTAGCGATAGCCGGACGGGGGGCACCTACGAGCAGTACTTC.

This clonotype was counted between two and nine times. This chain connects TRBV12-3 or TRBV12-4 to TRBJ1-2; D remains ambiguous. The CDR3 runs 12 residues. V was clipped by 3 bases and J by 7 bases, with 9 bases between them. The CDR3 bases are TGTGCCAGCAGTTTCTCTTCGGGTGGCTACACCTTC. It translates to CASSFSSGGYTF.

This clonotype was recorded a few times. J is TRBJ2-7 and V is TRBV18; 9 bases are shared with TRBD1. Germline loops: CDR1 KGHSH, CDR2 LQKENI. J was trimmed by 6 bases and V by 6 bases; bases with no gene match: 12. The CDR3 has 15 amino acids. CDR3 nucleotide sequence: TGTGCCAGCTCCTCCGCCGGGACAGGGTTGGCCGAGCAGTACTTC. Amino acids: CASSSAGTGLAEQYF. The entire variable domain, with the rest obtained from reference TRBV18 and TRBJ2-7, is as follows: NAGVMQNPRHLVRRRGQEARLRCSPMKGHSHVYWYRQLPEEGLKFMVYLQKENIIDESGMPKERFSAEFPKEGPSILRIQQVVRGDSAAYFCASSSAGTGLAEQYFGPGTRLTVT.

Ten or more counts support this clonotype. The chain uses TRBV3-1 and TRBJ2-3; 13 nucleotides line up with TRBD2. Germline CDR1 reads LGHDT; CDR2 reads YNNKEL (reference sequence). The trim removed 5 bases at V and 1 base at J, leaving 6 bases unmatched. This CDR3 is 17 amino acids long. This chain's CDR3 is CASSKRTSGGRTDTQYF. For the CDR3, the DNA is TGTGCCAGCAGCAAAAGGACTAGCGGGGGTCGCACAGATACGCAGTATTTT.

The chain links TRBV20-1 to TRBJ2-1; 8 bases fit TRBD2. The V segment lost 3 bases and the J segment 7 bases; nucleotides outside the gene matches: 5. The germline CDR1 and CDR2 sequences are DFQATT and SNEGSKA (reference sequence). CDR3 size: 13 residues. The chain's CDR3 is CSASQRGLNEQFF. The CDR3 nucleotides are TGCAGTGCTAGTCAGCGGGGGTTGAATGAGCAGTTCTTC.

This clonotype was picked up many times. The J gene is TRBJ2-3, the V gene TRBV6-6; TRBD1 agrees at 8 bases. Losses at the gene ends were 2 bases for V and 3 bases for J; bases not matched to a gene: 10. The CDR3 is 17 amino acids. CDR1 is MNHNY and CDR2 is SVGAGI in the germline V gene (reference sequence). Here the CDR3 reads CASSYASGGGTTDTQYF. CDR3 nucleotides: TGTGCCAGCAGTTACGCCTCAGGGGGCGGAACGACAGATACGCAGTATTTT.

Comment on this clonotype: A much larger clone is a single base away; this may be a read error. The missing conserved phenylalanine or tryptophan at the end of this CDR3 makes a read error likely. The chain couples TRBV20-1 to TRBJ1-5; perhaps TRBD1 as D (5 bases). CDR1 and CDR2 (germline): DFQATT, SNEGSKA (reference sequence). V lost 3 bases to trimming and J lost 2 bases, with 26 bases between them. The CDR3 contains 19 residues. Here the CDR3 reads CSARLWDLGRAFGNQPQHS. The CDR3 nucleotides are TGCAGTGCTAGGCTATGGGACTTAGGCAGGGCATTTGGCAATCAGCCCCAGCATTCT.

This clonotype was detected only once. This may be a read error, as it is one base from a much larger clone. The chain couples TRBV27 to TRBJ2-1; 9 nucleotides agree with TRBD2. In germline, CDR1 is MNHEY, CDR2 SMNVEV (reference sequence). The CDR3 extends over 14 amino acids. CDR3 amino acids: CASVWRGGYSEQFF. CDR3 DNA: TGTGCCAGTGTCTGGCGGGGGGGTTACAGTGAGCAGTTCTTC.